This note documents a single TCR beta chain sequence. Its cognate antigen is unknown. The source of the sample is a study of vaccination effects on CD4 cells after COVID-19. Germline V gives CDR1 SGHRS, CDR2 YFSETQ. Trimming at V came to 4 bases and at J to 3 bases, leaving 4 bases not matched to a gene. The CDR3 covers 16 residues. Having been cultured for less than 13 days, the cells underwent CD4+ T cell isolation. The cohort was immunized with two doses of either the BNT162b2 or mRNA-1273 vaccine. Produced via immunoSEQ multiplex PCR; TCRdb's table is partial and in-frame only. The sample has tens of thousands of clones, around 85% seen once.

This sample comprised CD4+ T cells from PBMCs cultured without peptide, obtained after COVID-19 vaccination. The V call is TRBV5-1, the J call TRBJ2-3, with 14 nucleotides matching TRBD2. The sequence came from a human donor who received a COVID-19 vaccine. CDR3 DNA: TGCGCCAGCAGCACCGGACTAGCGGGGGGTACAGATACGCAGTATTTT. The encoded protein is CASSTGLAGGTDTQYF.